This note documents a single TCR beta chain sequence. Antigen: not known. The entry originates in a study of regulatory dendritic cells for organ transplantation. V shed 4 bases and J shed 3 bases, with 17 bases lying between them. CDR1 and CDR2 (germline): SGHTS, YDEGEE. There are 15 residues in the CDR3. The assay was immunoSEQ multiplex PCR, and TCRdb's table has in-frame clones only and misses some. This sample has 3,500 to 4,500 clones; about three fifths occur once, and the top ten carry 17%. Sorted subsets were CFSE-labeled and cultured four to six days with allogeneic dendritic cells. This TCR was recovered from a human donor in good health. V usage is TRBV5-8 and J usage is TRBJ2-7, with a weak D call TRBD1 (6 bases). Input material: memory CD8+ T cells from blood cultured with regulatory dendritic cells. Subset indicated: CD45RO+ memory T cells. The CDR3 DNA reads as TGTGCCAGCAGCGGCTCGGACAGTTATATCTACGAGCAGTACTTC. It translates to CASSGSDSYIYEQYF.